This is a list of T cell receptor beta chains from one sample in a study of shared clonotypes between healthy human individuals. The table came from immunoSEQ multiplex PCR; TCRdb's copy has only in-frame clones and leaves some out. The sample has some 2,500,000 clones, around 92% seen once. Material for sequencing was naive CD4+ T cells from PBMCs. The source of these receptors is a man aged 18-30 years in good health. Some clones in this sample may be carry-over from other donors' samples. CDR3s include the opening cysteine and the closing phenylalanine or tryptophan. The order of the fields is D gene, V gene, clone size, J gene, CDR3 DNA, CDR3 protein. The D gene is left open where the match is weak. A clone size is listed for some rows: how often the clone was seen (once, few, many), or a class if it is expanded.

D gene: -
V gene: TRBV28
clone size: -
J gene: TRBJ2-4
CDR3 DNA: TGTGCCAGCAGTTTCCCCCAGGGAGTTGGGGGGAACATTCAGTACTTC
CDR3 protein: CASSFPQGVGGNIQYF

D gene: -
V gene: TRBV6-1
clone size: -
J gene: TRBJ2-1
CDR3 DNA: TGTGCCAGCAGTGAAAGGTCTCGGGGTAATGAGCAGTTCTTC
CDR3 protein: CASSERSRGNEQFF

D gene: -
V gene: TRBV15
clone size: -
J gene: TRBJ2-7
CDR3 DNA: TGTGCCACCAGCAGAGATCGGGAAAGCTACGAGCAGTACTTC
CDR3 protein: CATSRDRESYEQYF

D gene: TRBD2
V gene: TRBV5-8
clone size: -
J gene: TRBJ2-3
CDR3 DNA: TGTGCCAGCAGCTTGGAGGGGAGGGCAGATACGCAGTATTTT
CDR3 protein: CASSLEGRADTQYF

D gene: -
V gene: TRBV28
clone size: -
J gene: TRBJ2-7
CDR3 DNA: TGTGCCAGCAGCTCCACTTCTACAGTGGGGGTAAACGAGCAGTACTTC
CDR3 protein: CASSSTSTVGVNEQYF

D gene: TRBD1
V gene: TRBV28
clone size: -
J gene: TRBJ2-7
CDR3 DNA: TGTGCCACCCAGGACAGGACCCTCTGGGGCGAGGTAAGCTCCTACGAGCAGTACTTC
CDR3 protein: CATQDRTLWGEVSSYEQYF

D gene: -
V gene: TRBV27
clone size: -
J gene: TRBJ1-5
CDR3 DNA: TGTGCCAGCAGCCAGGGTCGGGGGCCCCAGCATTTT
CDR3 protein: CASSQGRGPQHF

D gene: TRBD1
V gene: TRBV15
clone size: -
J gene: TRBJ2-7
CDR3 DNA: TGTGCCACCAGCAGGGCCGACAGGGACTCCTACGAGCAGTACTTC
CDR3 protein: CATSRADRDSYEQYF

D gene: -
V gene: TRBV29-1
clone size: once
J gene: TRBJ2-4
CDR3 DNA: TGCAGCGCCTCGGCTAGACTAGCCAAAAACATTCAGTACTTC
CDR3 protein: CSASARLAKNIQYF

D gene: -
V gene: TRBV19
clone size: -
J gene: TRBJ2-3
CDR3 DNA: TGTGCCAGTAGTATAGGTCTCTCGGACGACACAGATACGCAGTATTTT
CDR3 protein: CASSIGLSDDTDTQYF

D gene: -
V gene: TRBV7-2
clone size: -
J gene: TRBJ2-1
CDR3 DNA: TGTGCCAGCAGCTTAGCCGTACAGGGATACAATGAGCAGTTCTTC
CDR3 protein: CASSLAVQGYNEQFF

D gene: TRBD1
V gene: TRBV28
clone size: -
J gene: TRBJ1-6
CDR3 DNA: TGTGCCAGCAGTCCGACGACAGGGCGATATAATTCACCCCTCCACTTT
CDR3 protein: CASSPTTGRYNSPLHF

D gene: -
V gene: TRBV30
clone size: -
J gene: TRBJ2-3
CDR3 DNA: TGTGCCTGGAGCCTAAGGAGGGGCACAGATACGCAGTATTTT
CDR3 protein: CAWSLRRGTDTQYF

D gene: -
V gene: TRBV6-5
clone size: -
J gene: TRBJ1-1
CDR3 DNA: TGTGCCAGCAATACTAACACTGAAGCTTTCTTT
CDR3 protein: CASNTNTEAFF

D gene: -
V gene: TRBV5-1
clone size: -
J gene: TRBJ2-5
CDR3 DNA: TGCGCCAGCAGCTTGGGTCAGACTCAAGAGACCCAGTACTTC
CDR3 protein: CASSLGQTQETQYF

D gene: TRBD1
V gene: TRBV28
clone size: -
J gene: TRBJ1-3
CDR3 DNA: TGTGCCAGCAGTAACAGGGGATCTGGAAACACCATATATTTT
CDR3 protein: CASSNRGSGNTIYF

D gene: TRBD2
V gene: TRBV6-1
clone size: -
J gene: TRBJ2-2
CDR3 DNA: TGTGCCAGCAGGGGGACTAGCCCCGGCACCGGGGAGCTGTTTTTT
CDR3 protein: CASRGTSPGTGELFF

D gene: TRBD2
V gene: TRBV5-1
clone size: -
J gene: TRBJ2-5
CDR3 DNA: TGCGCCAGCAGCTTGGGGGGACTAGTCTCCTACCAAGAGACCCAGTACTTC
CDR3 protein: CASSLGGLVSYQETQYF